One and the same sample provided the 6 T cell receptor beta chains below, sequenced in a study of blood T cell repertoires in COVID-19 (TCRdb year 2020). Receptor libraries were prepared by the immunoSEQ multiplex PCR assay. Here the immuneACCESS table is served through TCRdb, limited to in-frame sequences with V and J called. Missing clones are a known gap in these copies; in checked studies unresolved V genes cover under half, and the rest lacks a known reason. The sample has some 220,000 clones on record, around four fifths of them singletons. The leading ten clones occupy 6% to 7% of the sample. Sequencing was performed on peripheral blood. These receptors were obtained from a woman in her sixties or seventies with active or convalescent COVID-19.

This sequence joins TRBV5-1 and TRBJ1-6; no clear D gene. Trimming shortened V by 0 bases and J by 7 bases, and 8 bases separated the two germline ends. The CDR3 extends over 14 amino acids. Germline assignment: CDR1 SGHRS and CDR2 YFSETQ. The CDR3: CASSLEFTNSPLHF. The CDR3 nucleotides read TGCGCCAGCAGCTTGGAATTCACAAATTCACCCCTCCACTTT. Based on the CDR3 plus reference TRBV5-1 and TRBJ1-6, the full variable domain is KAGVTQTPRYLIKTRGQQVTLSCSPISGHRSVSWYQQTPGQGLQFLFEYFSETQRNKGNFPGRFSGRQFSNSRSEMNVSTLELGDSALYLCASSLEFTNSPLHFGNGTRLTVT.

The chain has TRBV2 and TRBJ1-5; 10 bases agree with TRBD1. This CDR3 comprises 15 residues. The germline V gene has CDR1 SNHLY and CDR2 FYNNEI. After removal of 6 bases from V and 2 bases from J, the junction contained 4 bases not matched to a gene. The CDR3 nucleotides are TGTGCCAGCAGCCCCGGGACAGGGGGCAATCAGCCCCAGCATTTT. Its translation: CASSPGTGGNQPQHF.

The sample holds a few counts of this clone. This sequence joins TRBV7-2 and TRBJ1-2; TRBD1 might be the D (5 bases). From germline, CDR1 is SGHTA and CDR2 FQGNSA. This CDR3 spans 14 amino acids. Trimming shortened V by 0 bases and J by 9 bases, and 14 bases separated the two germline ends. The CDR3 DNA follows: TGTGCCAGCAGCTTAGCAGAGGCAGGGCATAGCTACACCTTC. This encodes CASSLAEAGHSYTF.

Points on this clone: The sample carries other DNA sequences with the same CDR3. The CDR3 sequence is CATSRDRVTDTQYF. CDR3 coding DNA: TGTGCCACCAGCAGAGACAGGGTGACAGATACGCAGTATTTT. The chain couples TRBV15 to TRBJ2-3; a possible D gene is TRBD1 (5 bases). V was shortened by 0 bases and J by 3 bases, with 7 bases between the two germline ends. The CDR3 runs to 14 residues. CDR1 LNHNV and CDR2 YYDKDF come from the germline V gene (reference sequence).

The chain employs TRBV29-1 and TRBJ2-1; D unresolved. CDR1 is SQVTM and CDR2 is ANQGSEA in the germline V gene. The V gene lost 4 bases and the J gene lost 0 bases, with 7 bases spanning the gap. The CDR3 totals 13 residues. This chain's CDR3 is CSVAPSSYNEQFF. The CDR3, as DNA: TGCAGCGTTGCGCCTAGCTCCTACAATGAGCAGTTCTTC.

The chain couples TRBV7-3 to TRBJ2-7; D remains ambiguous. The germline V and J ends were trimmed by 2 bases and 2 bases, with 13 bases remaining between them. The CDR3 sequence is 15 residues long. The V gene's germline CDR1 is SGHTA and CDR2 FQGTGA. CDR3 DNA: TGTGCCAGCAGCTTATTTGCGGATTCAACCTACGAGCAGTACTTC. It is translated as CASSLFADSTYEQYF.